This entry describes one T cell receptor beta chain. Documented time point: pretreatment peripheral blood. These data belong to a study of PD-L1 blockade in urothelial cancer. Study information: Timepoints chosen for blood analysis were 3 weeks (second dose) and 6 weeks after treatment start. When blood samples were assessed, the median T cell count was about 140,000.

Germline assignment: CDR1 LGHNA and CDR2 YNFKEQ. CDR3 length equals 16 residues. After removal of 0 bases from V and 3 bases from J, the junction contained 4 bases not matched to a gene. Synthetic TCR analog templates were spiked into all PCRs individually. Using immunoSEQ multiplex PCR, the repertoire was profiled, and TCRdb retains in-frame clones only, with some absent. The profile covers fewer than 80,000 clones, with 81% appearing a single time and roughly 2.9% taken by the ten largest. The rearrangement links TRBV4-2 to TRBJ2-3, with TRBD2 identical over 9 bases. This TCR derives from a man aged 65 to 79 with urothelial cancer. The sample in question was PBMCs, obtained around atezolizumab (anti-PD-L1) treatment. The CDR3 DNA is TGTGCCAGCAGCCAAGATAGCGGGAGAAGTACAGATACGCAGTATTTT. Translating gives CASSQDSGRSTDTQYF.